This TCR beta chain was sequenced in a study of blood T cell repertoires in COVID-19. Study overall: The United States, Italy and Spain provided the acute and convalescent COVID-19 samples. T cells, B-cell-depleted T cells, or PBMCs provided the cDNA or gDNA that served as material.

In the original analysis: Scientists estimated how many nucleated cells there were by amplifying reference gene primers. Generated by immunoSEQ multiplex PCR, the TCRdb table keeps only in-frame clones and is missing some. V, J and clone size are taken as reported in that table, and D and trimming were inferred from the DNA itself. Of roughly 160,000 clones detected, about 87% appear once; the ten largest clones hold 25% to 30%. Germline assignment: CDR1 SGDLS and CDR2 YYNGEE. This CDR3 is built from 16 residues. Germline trimming cut 3 bases from V and 2 bases from J; bases unmatched to any gene: 6.

Material for sequencing was peripheral blood. The clonotype was recovered from a man between 60 and 75 years old with acute or convalescent COVID-19. The chain uses TRBV9 and TRBJ2-4; 9 bases agree with TRBD1. The CDR3 DNA is TGTGCCAGCAGCGGGGGACAGGGTTTGACCAAAAACATTCAGTACTTC. Protein product: CASSGGQGLTKNIQYF.